The 31 T cell receptor beta chains reported below all come from one sample, sequenced in a study of blood T cell repertoires in COVID-19. Profiling relied on immunoSEQ multiplex PCR, and the TCRdb table lists in-frame clones only, not all of them. The sample consists of some 450,000 clones, roughly 88% of them appearing once. Specimen: peripheral blood. The receptors shown here come from a woman aged 45 to 65 with COVID-19, enrolled during active disease.

This clone was detected only a few times. This chain joins TRBV2 and TRBJ2-1; 11 bases line up with TRBD2. Germline V gene data show CDR1 as SNHLY and CDR2 as FYNNEI. This CDR3 comprises 15 residues. V was pared by 6 bases and J by 9 bases, with 10 bases of the junction left unmatched. CDR3 DNA sequence: TGTGCCAGCAGCCCCTTAGCGGGGGGGCTAAGTGAGCAGTTCTTC. Encoded protein: CASSPLAGGLSEQFF.

This clone was detected only once. The sample carries other DNA sequences with the same CDR3. V is TRBV19 and J is TRBJ2-7; 11 bases agree with TRBD1. V was pared by 3 bases and J by 4 bases, with 5 bases of the junction left unmatched. Germline V lookup: CDR1 LNHDA, CDR2 SQIVND (reference sequence). This CDR3 has 15 amino acids. The CDR3, as DNA: TGTGCCAGTAGTATCGGGACAGGGGGAGGGTACGAGCAGTACTTC. Amino acids: CASSIGTGGGYEQYF.

V gene TRBV13 combines with J gene TRBJ2-5; possibly TRBD1 for D (6 bases). Germline lookup yields CDR1 PRHDT and CDR2 FYEKMQ (reference sequence). This CDR3 contains 13 residues. Between the trimmed V and J ends, which lost 1 base and 5 bases, there was a span of 8 bases. The CDR3 DNA reads as TGTGCCAGCAGCTTAGAGGGGGTTGAGACCCAGTACTTC. Encoded protein: CASSLEGVETQYF.

The V call is TRBV7-9, the J call TRBJ2-2; 8 nucleotides align to TRBD2. Germline-derived CDR1 and CDR2 are SEHNR and FQNEAQ (reference sequence). The CDR3 has 18 residues. With V trimmed by 5 bases and J by 1 base, 12 bases remained unmatched. The CDR3 DNA reads as TGTGCCAGCAGCCGTACACCGGGACTAGAATTGAACACCGGGGAGCTGTTTTTT. It translates to CASSRTPGLELNTGELFF.

This clone was observed a single time. The chain uses TRBV4-1 and TRBJ2-7; perhaps TRBD2 as D (6 bases). Germline-derived CDR1 and CDR2 are MGHRA and YSYEKL. The length of the CDR3 is 15 residues. V was trimmed by 1 base and J by 3 bases, leaving 13 bases between them. CDR3 bases: TGCGCCAGCAGCCAAGTCTGGGGGGTTCACTACGAGCAGTACTTC. This codes for CASSQVWGVHYEQYF.

The genes are TRBV3-1 (or the pseudogene TRBV3-2) and TRBJ1-1; D is uncertain. Trimming removed 3 bases at V and 9 bases at J, with 8 bases between. The CDR3 consists of 11 residues. CDR1 and CDR2 from the germline V gene are LGHDT and YNNKEL (reference sequence). The CDR3 DNA follows: TGTGCCAGCAGCCACGCCCAGAAAGCTTTCTTT. This gives the protein CASSHAQKAFF.

The chain carries TRBV6-5 and TRBJ2-3, with 8 bases that match TRBD2. The trim removed 3 bases at V and 1 base at J, leaving 6 bases unmatched. The length of the CDR3 is 16 residues. Germline V gene sequence: CDR1 MNHEY, CDR2 SVGAGI. The DNA of the CDR3 is TGTGCCAGCAGTTATAAGCGGGGGTCCCGCACAGATACGCAGTATTTT. This sequence encodes CASSYKRGSRTDTQYF.

This clone has a single count. The chain couples TRBV30 to TRBJ2-1; D perhaps matches TRBD1 (6 bases). CDR1 and CDR2 (germline): GTSNPN, SVGIG (reference sequence). The CDR3 totals 15 residues. V was shortened by 5 bases and J by 4 bases, with 18 bases between the two germline ends. In DNA, the CDR3 is TGTGCCTGGGGTGAATTTGGACAGTTTTACAATGAGCAGTTCTTC. Translation gives CAWGEFGQFYNEQFF.

The V gene is TRBV6-5, the J gene TRBJ2-2, with 8 nucleotides matching TRBD2. Trimming removed 6 bases from V and 5 bases from J; junction bases left unmatched: 5. This CDR3 contains 14 residues. Germline CDR1 reads MNHEY; CDR2 reads SVGAGI. This CDR3 is CASSLLAATGELFF. In DNA, the CDR3 is TGTGCCAGCAGCCTACTAGCGGCAACCGGGGAGCTGTTTTTT.

The rearrangement uses TRBV18 and TRBJ2-2, with TRBD1 identical over 10 bases. The germline V gene encodes CDR1 KGHSH and CDR2 LQKENI. CDR3 length equals 17 residues. The ends lost 3 bases at V and 6 bases at J; junction bases unmatched: 10. This CDR3 is CASSPRQGASGAGELFF. The CDR3 DNA reads as TGTGCCAGCTCACCTCGACAGGGGGCCTCGGGGGCCGGGGAGCTGTTTTTT.

The CDR3 region is CASGDISNQPQHF. DNA for the CDR3: TGTGCCAGCGGGGACATTAGCAATCAGCCCCAGCATTTT. V gene TRBV28 combines with J gene TRBJ1-5, with a possible D match to TRBD1 (6 bases). CDR1 and CDR2 (germline): MDHEN, SYDVKM. V gave up 8 bases and J gave up 0 bases, with 8 bases separating them. CDR3 length: 13 residues.

The rearrangement joins TRBV5-4 to TRBJ2-7, with TRBD2 identical over 13 bases. Germline lookup yields CDR1 SGHNT and CDR2 YYREEE (reference sequence). CDR3 length: 13 amino acids. Trimming cost V 4 bases and J 7 bases; bases outside gene matches: 2. The CDR3 DNA reads as TGTGCCAGCAGCCCACTAGCGGGAGGGGAGCAGTACTTC. As protein: CASSPLAGGEQYF.

The rearrangement uses TRBV28 and TRBJ1-4, with a weak D call TRBD1 (5 bases). The CDR3 totals 16 residues. Per germline, CDR1 MDHEN and CDR2 SYDVKM. Trimming cost V 0 bases and J 1 base, with 9 bases left between them. In DNA form, the CDR3 reads TGTGCCAGCAGTTTATGGTCCGGGGGAACTAATGAAAAACTGTTTTTT. Translation: CASSLWSGGTNEKLFF. Drawing the rest from reference TRBV28 and TRBJ1-4, the complete variable domain is DVKVTQSSRYLVKRTGEKVFLECVQDMDHENMFWYRQDPGLGLRLIYFSYDVKMKEKGDIPEGYSVSREKKERFSLILESASTNQTSMYLCASSLWSGGTNEKLFFGSGTQLSVL.

V and J are TRBV2 and TRBJ1-1; tentatively, D is TRBD1 (5 bases). This CDR3 comprises 15 residues. Trimming took off 6 bases at V and 4 bases at J, with 18 bases between the two ends. Germline assignment: CDR1 SNHLY and CDR2 FYNNEI. DNA for the CDR3: TGTGCCAGCAGCCCCCTAAGTACAGACAGCACTGAAGCTTTCTTT. Protein product: CASSPLSTDSTEAFF. Filled out from reference TRBV2 and TRBJ1-1, the complete variable domain reads EPEVTQTPSHQVTQMGQEVILRCVPISNHLYFYWYRQILGQKVEFLVSFYNNEISEKSEIFDDQFSVERPDGSNFTLKIRSTKLEDSAMYFCASSPLSTDSTEAFFGQGTRLTVV.

This chain uses TRBV5-8 with TRBJ2-7, with 7 nucleotides matching TRBD1. Germline loops: CDR1 SGHTS, CDR2 YDEGEE. The ends lost 3 bases at V and 4 bases at J; junction bases unmatched: 7. This CDR3 comprises 14 residues. CDR3 nucleotide sequence: TGTGCCAGCAGCTCCCGAGGGGGCTCATACGAGCAGTACTTC. The encoded protein is CASSSRGGSYEQYF.

The chain links TRBV2 to TRBJ2-3; TRBD1 matches 7 bases. This CDR3 has 14 residues. Losses at the gene ends were 5 bases for V and 2 bases for J; bases not matched to a gene: 4. The germline V gene encodes CDR1 SNHLY and CDR2 FYNNEI. CDR3 sequence: CASSPRGNTDTQYF. The DNA of the CDR3 is TGTGCCAGCAGTCCCAGGGGGAACACAGATACGCAGTATTTT.

Comment on this clone: Other nucleotide sequences in the sample specify the same CDR3. The chain carries TRBV28 and TRBJ1-2; D is undetermined. The V and J ends lost 8 bases and 8 bases respectively, with 12 bases between them. CDR1 and CDR2 from the germline V gene are MDHEN and SYDVKM. The CDR3 contains 11 residues. CDR3: CASYRGYGYTF. CDR3 DNA sequence: TGTGCCAGCTACCGAGGGTACGGCTACACCTTC.

The gene calls are TRBV4-2 and TRBJ2-3, with 15 positions matching TRBD2. Germline V gives CDR1 LGHNA, CDR2 YNFKEQ. This CDR3 is built from 17 residues. V lost 0 bases and J lost 6; bases outside the gene matches: 4. The CDR3 reads CASSQEGLAGGRDTQYF. CDR3 nucleotides: TGTGCCAGCAGCCAAGAGGGACTAGCGGGGGGTCGGGATACGCAGTATTTT.

This clone was observed a few times. V is TRBV30 and J is TRBJ1-2; D might be TRBD1 (6 bases). V was clipped by 2 bases and J by 8 bases, with 15 bases between them. The CDR3 is 13 amino acids. Germline V CDR1 and CDR2: GTSNPN, SVGIG (reference sequence). CDR3 loop: CAWSTTGRGGYTF. CDR3 DNA sequence: TGTGCCTGGAGTACAACAGGGAGGGGAGGCTACACCTTC.

In its sample, this clone was seen many times. The chain uses TRBV5-1 and TRBJ1-2; 7 bases agree with TRBD1. This CDR3 is 18 amino acids long. The germline gives CDR1 SGHRS, CDR2 YFSETQ. V trimming: 0 bases; J trimming: 4 bases; junction bases outside the gene matches: 15. Here the CDR3 reads CASSLAQVRDSSFYGYTF. CDR3 bases: TGCGCCAGCAGCTTGGCCCAGGTCCGGGACAGTTCTTTCTATGGCTACACCTTC.

The genes are TRBV15 and TRBJ2-1; TRBD2 is a possible D gene (5 bases). The CDR3 consists of 15 residues. V shed 0 bases and J shed 7 bases, with 13 bases lying between them. Looked up from germline, CDR1 is LNHNV and CDR2 is YYDKDF (reference sequence). This CDR3 is CATSRDLGERNEQFF. CDR3 nucleotides: TGTGCCACCAGCAGAGATTTGGGAGAGAGAAATGAGCAGTTCTTC. The full variable domain, rest sourced from reference TRBV15 and TRBJ2-1, is DAMVIQNPRYQVTQFGKPVTLSCSQTLNHNVMYWYQQKSSQAPKLLFHYYDKDFNNEADTPDNFQSRRPNTSFCFLDIRSPGLGDTAMYLCATSRDLGERNEQFFGPGTRLTVL.

The DNA of the CDR3 is TGTGCCACCAGCATACGAGCAGGAGAAAAACTGTTTTTT. Its protein product is CATSIRAGEKLFF. V usage is TRBV15 and J usage is TRBJ1-4, with D unresolved. The CDR3 length is 13 residues. Between the trimmed V and J ends, which lost 4 bases and 8 bases, there was a span of 11 bases. Germline V gives CDR1 LNHNV, CDR2 YYDKDF (reference sequence).

The V gene is TRBV12-3 or TRBV12-4, the J gene TRBJ2-7; no reliable D call. Trimming took off 5 bases at V and 0 bases at J, with 8 bases between the two ends. The CDR3 covers 13 residues. The CDR3 nucleotides read TGTGCCAGCAGTCCCAAGAGCTCCTACGAGCAGTACTTC. As protein: CASSPKSSYEQYF.

V and J are TRBV5-8 and TRBJ2-7, with a tentative D call TRBD1 (5 bases). CDR1 and CDR2 from the germline V gene are SGHTS and YDEGEE. Trimming removed 1 base at V and 7 bases at J, with 6 bases between. This CDR3 spans 11 amino acids. The CDR3 loop is CASSLRTEQYF. The CDR3 DNA reads as TGTGCCAGCAGCTTGAGGACAGAGCAGTACTTC.

In nucleotides, the CDR3 is TGTGCCACCAGTGATCCTCGGACTAAGCTGAATGAGCAGTTCTTC. It translates to CATSDPRTKLNEQFF. The rearrangement links TRBV24-1 to TRBJ2-1; D may be TRBD2 (6 bases). The length of the CDR3 is 15 residues. Germline loops: CDR1 KGHDR, CDR2 SFDVKD. V lost 3 bases, J lost 7 bases, and 15 bases lay in between.

The chain uses TRBV7-8 and TRBJ2-5, with 8 bases lining up with TRBD1. Germline CDR1 and CDR2: SGHVS and FQNEAQ. The CDR3 consists of 15 residues. V was clipped by 4 bases and J by 2 bases; unmatched bases: 6. The CDR3 bases are TGTGCCAGCAGCTACCGTAGGACAGGGCAAGAGACCCAGTACTTC. Its translation is CASSYRRTGQETQYF. The complete variable domain, with remaining parts taken from reference TRBV7-8 and TRBJ2-5, reads GAGVSQSPRYKVAKRGQDVALRCDPISGHVSLFWYQQALGQGPEFLTYFQNEAQLDKSGLPSDRFFAERPEGSVSTLKIQRTQQEDSAVYLCASSYRRTGQETQYFGPGTRLLVL.

DNA for the CDR3: TGTGCCAGCAGCGTAGTTACAGGGGAAGGCTACACCTTC. Translating it yields CASSVVTGEGYTF. V usage is TRBV9 and J usage is TRBJ1-2, with 7 bases identical to TRBD1. Germline CDR1 reads SGDLS; CDR2 reads YYNGEE. The J segment lost 8 bases and the V segment lost 0 bases, leaving 4 bases of the junction unmatched. This CDR3 has 13 amino acids.

V is TRBV6-5 and J is TRBJ2-1; D is perhaps TRBD2 (5 bases). The V end lost 8 bases, the J end lost 5 bases, and 16 bases lay between the germline ends. This CDR3 region has 14 residues. Looked up from germline, CDR1 is MNHEY and CDR2 is SVGAGI. Here the CDR3 reads CASSQVGVHNEQFF. CDR3 coding DNA: TGTGCCAGCTCTCAGGTCGGGGTGCACAATGAGCAGTTCTTC.

As concerns this clone: Other DNA sequences in this specimen translate into the identical CDR3. This chain uses TRBV29-1 with TRBJ1-1; the match to TRBD1 covers 11 bases. CDR1 is SQVTM, CDR2 ANQGSEA, per germline. The CDR3 contains 12 residues. Trimming at V came to 6 bases and at J to 4 bases, leaving 1 base not matched to a gene. CDR3 coding DNA: TGCAGCGTCGGACAGGGGGCCACTGAAGCTTTCTTT. This codes for CSVGQGATEAFF. Combining the CDR3 with reference TRBV29-1 and TRBJ1-1 gives the whole variable domain SAVISQKPSRDICQRGTSLTIQCQVDSQVTMMFWYRQQPGQSLTLIATANQGSEATYESGFVIDKFPISRPNLTFSTLTVSNMSPEDSSIYLCSVGQGATEAFFGQGTRLTVV.

This clone has only a few counts. The gene calls are TRBV30 and TRBJ1-3; D perhaps matches TRBD1 (6 bases). The CDR3 extends over 15 amino acids. V was clipped by 4 bases and J by 2 bases, with 15 bases between them. Germline CDR1 and CDR2: GTSNPN and SVGIG (reference sequence). The CDR3 spells CAWTQGKVTGNTIYF. The CDR3 coding sequence is TGTGCCTGGACCCAGGGGAAAGTGACTGGAAACACCATATATTTT. Together with reference TRBV30 and TRBJ1-3, the CDR3 gives the full variable domain: SQTIHQWPATLVQPVGSPLSLECTVEGTSNPNLYWYRQAAGRGLQLLFYSVGIGQISSEVPQNLSASRPQDRQFILSSKKLLLSDSGFYLCAWTQGKVTGNTIYFGEGSWLTVV.

The V gene is TRBV6-1, the J gene TRBJ1-5, with D possibly TRBD1 on 5 matching bases. This CDR3 comprises 13 residues. V dropped 3 bases and J dropped 5 bases, with 8 bases sitting between them. Germline lookup yields CDR1 MNHNS and CDR2 SASEGT. CDR3 bases: TGTGCCAGCAGTGAGGGGCTAGATCAGCCCCAGCATTTT. This gives the protein CASSEGLDQPQHF.